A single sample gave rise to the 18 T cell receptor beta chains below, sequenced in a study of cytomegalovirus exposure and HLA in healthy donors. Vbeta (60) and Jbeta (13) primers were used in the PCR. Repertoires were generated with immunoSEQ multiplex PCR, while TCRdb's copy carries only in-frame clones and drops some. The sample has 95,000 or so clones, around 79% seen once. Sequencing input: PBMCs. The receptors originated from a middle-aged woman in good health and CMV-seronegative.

The CDR3 loop reads CASSSRTGRETQYF. The CDR3 DNA reads TGTGCCAGCAGCTCGCGGACAGGGCGAGAGACCCAGTACTTC. V and J are TRBV13 and TRBJ2-5; 8 nucleotides align to TRBD1. The CDR3 loop spans 14 amino acids. Germline CDR1 PRHDT, CDR2 FYEKMQ (reference sequence). V trimming: 4 bases; J trimming: 4 bases; junction bases outside the gene matches: 5. Combining the CDR3 with reference TRBV13 and TRBJ2-5 gives the whole variable domain AAGVIQSPRHLIKEKRETATLKCYPIPRHDTVYWYQQGPGQDPQFLISFYEKMQSDKGSIPDRFSAQQFSDYHSELNMSSLELGDSALYFCASSSRTGRETQYFGPGTRLLVL.

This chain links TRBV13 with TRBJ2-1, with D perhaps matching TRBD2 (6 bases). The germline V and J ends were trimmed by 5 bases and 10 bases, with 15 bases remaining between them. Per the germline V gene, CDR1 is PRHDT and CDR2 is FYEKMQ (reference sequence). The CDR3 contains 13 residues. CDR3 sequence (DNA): TGTGCCAGCAGCCATGGTCTCCTAGCGGAGCAGTTCTTC. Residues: CASSHGLLAEQFF. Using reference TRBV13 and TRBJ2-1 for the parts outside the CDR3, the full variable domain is AAGVIQSPRHLIKEKRETATLKCYPIPRHDTVYWYQQGPGQDPQFLISFYEKMQSDKGSIPDRFSAQQFSDYHSELNMSSLELGDSALYFCASSHGLLAEQFFGPGTRLTVL.

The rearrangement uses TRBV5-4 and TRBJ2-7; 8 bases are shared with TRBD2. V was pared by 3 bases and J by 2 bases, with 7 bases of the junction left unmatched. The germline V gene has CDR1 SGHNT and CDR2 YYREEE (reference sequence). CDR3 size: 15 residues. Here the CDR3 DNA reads TGTGCCAGCAGCTCGGATCTAGCGGGTCCCTACGAGCAGTACTTC. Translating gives CASSSDLAGPYEQYF.

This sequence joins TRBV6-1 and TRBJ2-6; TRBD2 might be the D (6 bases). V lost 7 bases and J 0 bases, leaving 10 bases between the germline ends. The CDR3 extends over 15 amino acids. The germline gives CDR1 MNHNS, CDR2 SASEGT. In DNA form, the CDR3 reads TGTGCCAGCACCCGCGGGACCTCTGGGGCCAACGTCCTGACTTTC. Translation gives CASTRGTSGANVLTF.

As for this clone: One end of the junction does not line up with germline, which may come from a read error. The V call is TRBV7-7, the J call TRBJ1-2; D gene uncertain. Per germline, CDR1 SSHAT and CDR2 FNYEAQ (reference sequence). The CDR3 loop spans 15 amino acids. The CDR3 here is CASSPLSYSPYGYTF. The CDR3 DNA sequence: TGTGCTAGCAGCCCCCTATCCTATTCCCCCTATGGCTACACCTTC.

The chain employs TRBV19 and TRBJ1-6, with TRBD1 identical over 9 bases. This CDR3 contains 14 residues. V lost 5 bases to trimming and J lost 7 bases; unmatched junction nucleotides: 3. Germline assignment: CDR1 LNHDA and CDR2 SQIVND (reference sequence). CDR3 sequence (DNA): TGTGCCAGTAGTTATGGACAGGGGAATTCACCCCTCCACTTT. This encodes CASSYGQGNSPLHF.

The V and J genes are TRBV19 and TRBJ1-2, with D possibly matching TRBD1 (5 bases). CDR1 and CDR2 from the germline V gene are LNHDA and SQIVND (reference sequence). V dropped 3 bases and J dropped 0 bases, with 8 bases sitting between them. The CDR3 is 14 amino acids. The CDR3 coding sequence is TGTGCCAGTAGTATCGGGGGATCTAACTATGGCTACACCTTC. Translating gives CASSIGGSNYGYTF.

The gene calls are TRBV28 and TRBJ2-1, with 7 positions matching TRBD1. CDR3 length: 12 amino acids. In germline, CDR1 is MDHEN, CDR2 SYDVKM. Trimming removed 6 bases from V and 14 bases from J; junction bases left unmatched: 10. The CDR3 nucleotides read TGTGCCAGCAGCAAGGGACAGCTCGGGAAGTTCTTC. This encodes CASSKGQLGKFF.

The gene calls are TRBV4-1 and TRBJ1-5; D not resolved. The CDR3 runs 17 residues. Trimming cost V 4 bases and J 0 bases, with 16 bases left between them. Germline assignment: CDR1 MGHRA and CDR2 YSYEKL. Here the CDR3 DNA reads TGCGCCAGCAGCCTAATTCCTTTGGCAAATAGCAATCAGCCCCAGCATTTT. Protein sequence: CASSLIPLANSNQPQHF.

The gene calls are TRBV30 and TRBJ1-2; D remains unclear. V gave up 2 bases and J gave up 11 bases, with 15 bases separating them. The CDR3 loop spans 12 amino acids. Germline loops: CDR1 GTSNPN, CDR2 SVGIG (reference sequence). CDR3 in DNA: TGTGCCTGGAGTCCCCTGCGGTCGTCGTACACCTTC. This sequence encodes CAWSPLRSSYTF. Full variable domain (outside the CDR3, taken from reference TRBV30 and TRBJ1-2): SQTIHQWPATLVQPVGSPLSLECTVEGTSNPNLYWYRQAAGRGLQLLFYSVGIGQISSEVPQNLSASRPQDRQFILSSKKLLLSDSGFYLCAWSPLRSSYTFGSGTRLTVV.

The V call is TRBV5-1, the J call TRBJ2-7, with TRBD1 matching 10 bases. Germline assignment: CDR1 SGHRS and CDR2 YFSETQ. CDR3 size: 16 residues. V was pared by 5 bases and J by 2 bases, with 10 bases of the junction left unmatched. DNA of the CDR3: TGCGCCAGCAGACCTAAGGACAGGGGGGGACCCTACGAGCAGTACTTC. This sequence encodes CASRPKDRGGPYEQYF.

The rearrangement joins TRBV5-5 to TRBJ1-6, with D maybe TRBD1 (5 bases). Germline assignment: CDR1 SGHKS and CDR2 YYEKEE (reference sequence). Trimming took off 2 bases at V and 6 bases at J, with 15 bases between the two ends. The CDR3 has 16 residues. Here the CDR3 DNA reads TGTGCCAGCAGCTTATCTACCGGGACTTTTAATTCACCCCTCCACTTT. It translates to CASSLSTGTFNSPLHF.

Here the CDR3 DNA reads TGTGCCAGCAGCTTAGGGACACATTCAGCCCCAGAGACCCAGTACTTC. This translates into CASSLGTHSAPETQYF. The rearrangement uses TRBV11-3 and TRBJ2-5; a possible D gene is TRBD1 (5 bases). This CDR3 spans 16 amino acids. Trimming pared 1 base from V and 4 bases from J, leaving 16 bases between. Germline V gives CDR1 SGHNT, CDR2 YENEEA.

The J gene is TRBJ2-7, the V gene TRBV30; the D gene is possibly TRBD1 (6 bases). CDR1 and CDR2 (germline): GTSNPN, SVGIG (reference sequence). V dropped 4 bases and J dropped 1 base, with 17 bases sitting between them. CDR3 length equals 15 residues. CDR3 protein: CAWKAGTQISYEQYF. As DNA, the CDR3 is TGTGCCTGGAAGGCCGGGACACAAATTTCCTACGAGCAGTACTTC.

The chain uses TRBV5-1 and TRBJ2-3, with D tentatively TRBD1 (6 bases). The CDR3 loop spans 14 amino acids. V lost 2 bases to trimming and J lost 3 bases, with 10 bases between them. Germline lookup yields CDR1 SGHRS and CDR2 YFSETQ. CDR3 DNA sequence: TGCGCCAGCAGCTTAGGGGGAAAGACAGATACGCAGTATTTT. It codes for CASSLGGKTDTQYF.

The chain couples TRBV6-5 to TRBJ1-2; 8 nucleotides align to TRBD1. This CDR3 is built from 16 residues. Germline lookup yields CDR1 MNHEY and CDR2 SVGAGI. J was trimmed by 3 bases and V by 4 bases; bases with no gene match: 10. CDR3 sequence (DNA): TGTGCCAGCAGTTCCACCAGGGGGCTTAGGTACTATGGCTACACCTTC. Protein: CASSSTRGLRYYGYTF.

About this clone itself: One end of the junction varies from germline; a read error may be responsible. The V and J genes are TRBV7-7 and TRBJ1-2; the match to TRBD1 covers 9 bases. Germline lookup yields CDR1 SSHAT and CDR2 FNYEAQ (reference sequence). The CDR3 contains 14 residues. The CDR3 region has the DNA TGTGCTAGCAGCGACAGGACAGGGGACTATGGCTACACCTTC. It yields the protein CASSDRTGDYGYTF.

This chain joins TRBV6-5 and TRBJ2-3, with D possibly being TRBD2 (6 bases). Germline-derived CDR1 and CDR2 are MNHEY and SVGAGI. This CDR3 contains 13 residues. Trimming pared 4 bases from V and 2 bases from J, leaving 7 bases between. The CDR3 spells CASSWGDTDTQYF. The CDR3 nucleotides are TGTGCCAGCAGTTGGGGGGACACAGATACGCAGTATTTT.